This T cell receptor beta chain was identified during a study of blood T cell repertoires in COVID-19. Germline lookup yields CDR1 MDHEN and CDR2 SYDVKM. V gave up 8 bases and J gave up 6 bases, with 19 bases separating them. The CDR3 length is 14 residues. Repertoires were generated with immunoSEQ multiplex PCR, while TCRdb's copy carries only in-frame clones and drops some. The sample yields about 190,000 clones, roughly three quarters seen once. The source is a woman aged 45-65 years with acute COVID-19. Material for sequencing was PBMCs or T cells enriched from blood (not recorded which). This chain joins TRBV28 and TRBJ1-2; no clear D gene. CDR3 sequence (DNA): TGTGCCAGCGACATCCCCCTGGCCGGCCATGGCTACACCTTC. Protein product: CASDIPLAGHGYTF.